The entry below gives a single T cell receptor (beta chain) sequence along with its context. The antigen remains undetermined. Following RNA extraction, reverse transcription yielded cDNA that acted as the sequencing template. The protocol was immunoSEQ multiplex PCR, while the TCRdb copy is restricted to in-frame clones and leaves out a portion. This sample has 130,000 to 150,000 clones, with roughly 50% found just once. The record originates from a study of CD8+ T cells in alopecia areata. Notes on the study in general: Sequencing of scalp samples also includes resident alphabeta T cells from normal skin.

The receptor comes from a human donor with alopecia areata. Input material: CD4+ T cells sorted from blood.

CDR3 coding DNA: TGTGCCAGTACTCCGGGACTAGCGGGAGAAGGCGAGCAGTACTTC. Protein product: CASTPGLAGEGEQYF. J is TRBJ2-7 and V is TRBV19; 14 bases line up with TRBD2. From germline, CDR1 is LNHDA and CDR2 SQIVND (reference sequence). The CDR3 has 15 amino acids. V shed 7 bases, J shed 6 bases, and the junction held 8 bases outside the gene matches.